This T cell receptor beta chain was identified during a study of T cells after yellow fever vaccination. Study outcomes and limitations: The secondary response was weaker but peaked faster, day 5 versus 15. FACS-sorted repertoires might harbor abundant contaminating clonotypes from the bulk population. Most clones from primary vaccination resurfaced after the booster (roughly 96% CD4, around 91% CD8).

A few counts support this clonotype. Its antigen remains unidentified. Germline V gene lookup returns CDR1 MNHEY and CDR2 SMNVEV (reference sequence). The CDR3 spans 13 residues. Trimming removed 4 bases at V and 0 bases at J, with 7 bases between. TCRdb re-called the 5' RACE reads through MiXCR, storing one row per CDR3 protein. Seen here are about 73,000 distinct CDR3 sequences, approximately 8% observed once, and the top ten hold approximately 42%. The V call is TRBV27, the J call TRBJ2-7; either TRBD1 or TRBD2 may fit D (5 bases each). The source of this sequence is a man aged 25-45 years who received the YFV17D yellow fever vaccine. The sample was CD8+ T cells sorted from PBMCs, taken on the day of the yellow fever booster vaccination. The CDR3 DNA reads TGTGCCAGCAGTTGGGGGACCTCCTACGAGCAGTACTTC. This gives the protein CASSWGTSYEQYF.